The TCR beta chain under discussion was sequenced for a study of T cells in Graves' hyperthyroidism and ophthalmopathy. Amplification of TCR beta CDR3 regions used RNA as the template. RT-PCR in the first round (using the HTBI primer set) targeted the TCR CDR3. One entry per CDR3 protein, called by TCRdb with MiXCR from the multiplex PCR reads. The sample carries under 800,000 distinct CDR3 sequences, approximately 15% recorded once. There are many counts of this clonotype. Antigen: not known. Whole-study findings and limits: Model output signaled ophthalmopathy a median around 5.9 months ahead of onset. Most clonotypes expanded in the thyroid (above 0.001) were also present in blood.

The CDR3 has 20 residues. Trimming cost V 0 bases and J 4 bases; bases outside gene matches: 8. Germline assignment: CDR1 SGHVS and CDR2 FQNEAQ. Each diagnosis was grounded in clinical symptoms, serum thyroxine and TRAb, thyroid ultrasound, and orbital computed tomography. Using about 10 ml of fresh peripheral blood, PBMCs were prepared. The sample taken for sequencing was blood. The rearrangement links TRBV7-8 to TRBJ2-2; 16 bases align to TRBD2. The TCR sequence derives from a woman aged 18-29 years with Graves' hyperthyroidism. Written as DNA, the CDR3 is TGTGCCAGCAGCTTAGCGCGTCCGGGACTAGCGGGAGGGGGCACCGGGGAGCTGTTTTTT. Translation: CASSLARPGLAGGGTGELFF.